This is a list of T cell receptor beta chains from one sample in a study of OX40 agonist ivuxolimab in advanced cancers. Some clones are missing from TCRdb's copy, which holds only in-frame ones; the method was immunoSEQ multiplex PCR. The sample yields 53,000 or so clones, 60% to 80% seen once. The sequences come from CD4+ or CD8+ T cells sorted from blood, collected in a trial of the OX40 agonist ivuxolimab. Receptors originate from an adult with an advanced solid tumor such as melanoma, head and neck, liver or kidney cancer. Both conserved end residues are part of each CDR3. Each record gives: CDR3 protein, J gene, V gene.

CASSYGPGGNYGYTF | TRBJ1-2 | TRBV6-5
CASSLLGQGDSPLHF | TRBJ1-6 | TRBV7-6
CASSLSGGYEQYF | TRBJ2-7 | TRBV27
CASSFGLAGPRGEQFF | TRBJ2-1 | TRBV7-2
CASSLTRATYEKLFF | TRBJ1-4 | TRBV7-9
CASSLSSPNTEAFF | TRBJ1-1 | TRBV7-2
CASSSPQTGGRAEAFF | TRBJ1-1 | TRBV28
CASSDGQGGYGYTF | TRBJ1-2 | TRBV2
CASSLTVGDEQFF | TRBJ2-1 | TRBV5-1
CASKDGQTTYEQYF | TRBJ2-7 | TRBV2
CASSGTSGRPEQFF | . | TRBV6-6
CASSLERGREAFF | TRBJ1-1 | TRBV11-3
CASSTLRGRGTGELFF | TRBJ2-2 | TRBV11-2
CASSGGQLQETQYF | TRBJ2-5 | TRBV28
CAWSVGVAGNTIYF | TRBJ1-3 | TRBV30
CASSTGRNTEAFF | TRBJ1-1 | TRBV6-6
CASSPTDTREQYF | TRBJ2-7 | TRBV6-1
CASSVAGGAQYF | TRBJ2-5 | TRBV9
CASSFPTGGYTF | TRBJ1-2 | TRBV7-2
CASSSRQGHDGYTF | TRBJ1-2 | TRBV6-6
CASSLTWVSGPSEQYF | TRBJ2-7 | TRBV11-2
CAWRTSDRGRGNTIYF | TRBJ1-3 | TRBV30
CASSEPAGVYEQYF | TRBJ2-7 | TRBV10-2
CASSPGGSSTDTQYF | TRBJ2-3 | TRBV5-1
CASSEARGTEAFF | TRBJ1-1 | TRBV6-1
CASSLRTGINIQYF | TRBJ2-4 | TRBV5-1
CASSQQTGRQYF | TRBJ2-3 | TRBV6-6
CASSTGQGAGEDGYTF | TRBJ1-2 | TRBV5-1
CASSLGPGGSSGNTIYF | TRBJ1-3 | TRBV7-2
CSASKRVVDFF | TRBJ1-1 | TRBV20-1
CASSSGPGARGEQYF | TRBJ2-7 | TRBV6-1
CACERATIYF | TRBJ1-3 | TRBV23-1
CASSSTVPGETQYF | TRBJ2-5 | TRBV6-9
CATSGSNTYNEQFF | TRBJ2-1 | TRBV18
CASGTGESGLQPQHF | TRBJ1-5 | TRBV12-5
CASGPPSDRIQETQYF | TRBJ2-5 | TRBV5-1
CASSYGTFSTGELFF | TRBJ2-2 | TRBV6-5
CASSYGGLNYGYTF | TRBJ1-2 | TRBV6-5
CASSPAGITKNIQYF | TRBJ2-4 | TRBV7-2
CASSLKGTGTYEQYF | TRBJ2-7 | TRBV7-9
CASSQEEVTSGTQYF | TRBJ2-3 | TRBV4-2